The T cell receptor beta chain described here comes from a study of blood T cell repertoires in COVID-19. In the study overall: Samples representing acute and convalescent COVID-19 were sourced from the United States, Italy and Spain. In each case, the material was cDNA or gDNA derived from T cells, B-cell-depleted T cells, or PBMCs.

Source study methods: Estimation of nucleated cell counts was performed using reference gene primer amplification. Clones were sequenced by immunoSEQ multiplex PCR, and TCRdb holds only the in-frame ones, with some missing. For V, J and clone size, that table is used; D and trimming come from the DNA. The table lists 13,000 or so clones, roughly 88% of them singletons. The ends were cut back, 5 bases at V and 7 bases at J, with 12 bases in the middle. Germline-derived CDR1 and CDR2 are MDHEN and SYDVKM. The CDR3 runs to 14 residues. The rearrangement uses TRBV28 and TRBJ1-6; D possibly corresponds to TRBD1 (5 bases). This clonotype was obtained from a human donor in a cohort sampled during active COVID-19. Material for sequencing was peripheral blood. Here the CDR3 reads CASSLWGLNSPLHF. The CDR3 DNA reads TGTGCCAGCAGTCTTTGGGGCCTGAATTCACCCCTCCACTTT.